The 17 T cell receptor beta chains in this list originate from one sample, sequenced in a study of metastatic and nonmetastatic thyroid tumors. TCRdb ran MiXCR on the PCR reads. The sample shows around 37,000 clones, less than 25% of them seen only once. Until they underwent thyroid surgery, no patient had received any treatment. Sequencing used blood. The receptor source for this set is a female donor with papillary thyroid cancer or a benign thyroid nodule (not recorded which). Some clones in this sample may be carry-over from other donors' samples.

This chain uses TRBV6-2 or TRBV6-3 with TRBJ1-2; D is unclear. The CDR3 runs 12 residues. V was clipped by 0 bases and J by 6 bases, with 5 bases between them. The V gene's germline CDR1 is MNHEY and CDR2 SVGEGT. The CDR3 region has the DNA TGTGCCAGCAGTTACTCAGCGGATGGCTACACCTTC. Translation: CASSYSADGYTF.

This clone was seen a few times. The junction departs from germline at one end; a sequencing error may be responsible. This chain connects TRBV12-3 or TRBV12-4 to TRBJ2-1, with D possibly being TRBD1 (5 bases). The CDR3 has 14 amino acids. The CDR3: CASSVTQGVDDQFF. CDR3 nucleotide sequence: TGTGCCAGCAGTGTCACTCAGGGTGTAGATGATCAGTTCTTC.

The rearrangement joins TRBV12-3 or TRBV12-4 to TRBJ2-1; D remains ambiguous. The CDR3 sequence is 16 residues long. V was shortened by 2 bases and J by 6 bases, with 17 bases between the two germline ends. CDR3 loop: CASSLSGSPLGNEQFF. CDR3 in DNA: TGTGCCAGCAGTTTAAGTGGTTCGCCTTTGGGCAATGAGCAGTTCTTC.

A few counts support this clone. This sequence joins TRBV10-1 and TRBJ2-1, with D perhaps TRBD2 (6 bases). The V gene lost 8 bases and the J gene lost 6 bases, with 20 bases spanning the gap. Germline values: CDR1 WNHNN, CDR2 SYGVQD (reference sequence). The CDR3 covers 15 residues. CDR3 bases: TGCGCCAGCGGACGTCGGGGGTCCCACGTCAATGAGCAGTTCTTC. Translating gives CASGRRGSHVNEQFF.

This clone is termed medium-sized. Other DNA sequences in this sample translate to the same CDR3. CDR3 in DNA: TGTGCCAGCAGTGACACGAACACCGGGGAGCTGTTTTTT. As protein: CASSDTNTGELFF. The rearrangement joins TRBV6-4 to TRBJ2-2; no clear D. Germline CDR1 reads MRHNA; CDR2 reads SNTAGT. V was pared by 2 bases and J by 0 bases, with 1 base between. CDR3 length: 13 amino acids.

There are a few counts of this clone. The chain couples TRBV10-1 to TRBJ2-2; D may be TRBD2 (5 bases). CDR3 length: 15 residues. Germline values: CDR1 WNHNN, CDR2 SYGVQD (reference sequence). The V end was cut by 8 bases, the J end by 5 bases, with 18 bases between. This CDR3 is CASCSRARGTGELFF. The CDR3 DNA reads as TGCGCCAGCTGCAGCCGTGCTAGAGGGACCGGGGAGCTGTTTTTT.

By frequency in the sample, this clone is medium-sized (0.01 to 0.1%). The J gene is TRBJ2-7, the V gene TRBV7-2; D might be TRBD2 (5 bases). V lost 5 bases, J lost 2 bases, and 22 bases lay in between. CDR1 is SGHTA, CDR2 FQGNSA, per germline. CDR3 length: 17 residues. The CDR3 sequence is CASSHTSGKGLTYEQYF. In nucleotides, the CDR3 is TGTGCCAGCAGCCATACCTCCGGGAAGGGATTAACCTACGAGCAGTACTTC.

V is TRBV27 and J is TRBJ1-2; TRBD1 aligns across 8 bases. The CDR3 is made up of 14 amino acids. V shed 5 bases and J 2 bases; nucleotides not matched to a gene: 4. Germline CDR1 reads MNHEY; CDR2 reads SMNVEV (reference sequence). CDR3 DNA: TGTGCCAGCAGTCTCCACAGGGGGAACTATGGCTACACCTTC. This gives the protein CASSLHRGNYGYTF.

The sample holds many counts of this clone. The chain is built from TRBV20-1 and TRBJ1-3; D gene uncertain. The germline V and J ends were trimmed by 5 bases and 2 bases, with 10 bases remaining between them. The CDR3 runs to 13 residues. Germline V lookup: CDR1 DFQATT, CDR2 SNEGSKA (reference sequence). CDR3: CSALGRAGNTIYF. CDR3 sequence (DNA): TGCAGTGCTCTCGGGAGGGCTGGAAACACCATATATTTT.

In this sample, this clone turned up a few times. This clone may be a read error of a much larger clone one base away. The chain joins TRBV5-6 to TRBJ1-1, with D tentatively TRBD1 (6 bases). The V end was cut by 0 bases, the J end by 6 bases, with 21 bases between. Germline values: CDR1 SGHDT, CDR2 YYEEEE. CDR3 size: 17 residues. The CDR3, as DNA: TGTGCCAGCAGCTTGGCCTCCCCAAGGGGGTATTACGCTGAAGCTTTCTTT. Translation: CASSLASPRGYYAEAFF.

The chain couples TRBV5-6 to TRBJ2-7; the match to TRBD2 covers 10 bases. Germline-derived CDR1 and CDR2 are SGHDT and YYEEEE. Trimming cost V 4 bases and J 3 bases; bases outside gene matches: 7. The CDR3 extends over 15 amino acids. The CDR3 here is CASSSWTSGFYEQYF. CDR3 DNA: TGTGCCAGCAGCAGCTGGACTAGCGGCTTCTACGAGCAGTACTTC.

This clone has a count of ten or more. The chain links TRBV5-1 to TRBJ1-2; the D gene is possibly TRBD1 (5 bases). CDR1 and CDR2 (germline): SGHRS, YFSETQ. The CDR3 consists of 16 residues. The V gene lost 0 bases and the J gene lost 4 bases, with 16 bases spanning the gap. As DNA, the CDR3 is TGCGCCAGCAGCTTGGTCCATCCGACAGATACCTATGGCTACACCTTC. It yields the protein CASSLVHPTDTYGYTF.

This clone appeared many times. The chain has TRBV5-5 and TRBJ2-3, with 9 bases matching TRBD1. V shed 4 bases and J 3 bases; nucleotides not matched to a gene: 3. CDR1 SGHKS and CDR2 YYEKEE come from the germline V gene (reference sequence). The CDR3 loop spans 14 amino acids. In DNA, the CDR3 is TGTGCCAGCAGCCCGACAGGGGGAACAGATACGCAGTATTTT. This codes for CASSPTGGTDTQYF.

CDR3 loop: CASTARGVTDTQYF. CDR3 in DNA: TGTGCCAGCACCGCCCGGGGTGTCACAGATACGCAGTATTTT. The chain employs TRBV2 and TRBJ2-3; weak D call: TRBD2 (5 bases). CDR1 is SNHLY, CDR2 FYNNEI, per germline. The V gene lost 7 bases and the J gene lost 2 bases, with 13 bases spanning the gap. The CDR3 runs to 14 residues.

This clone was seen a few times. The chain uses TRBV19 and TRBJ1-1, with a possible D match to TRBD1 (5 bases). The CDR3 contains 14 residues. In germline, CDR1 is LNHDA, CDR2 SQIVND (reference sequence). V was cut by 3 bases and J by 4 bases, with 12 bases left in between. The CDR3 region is CASSIWGLGTEAFF. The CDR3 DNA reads TGTGCCAGTAGTATTTGGGGGTTAGGCACTGAAGCTTTCTTT. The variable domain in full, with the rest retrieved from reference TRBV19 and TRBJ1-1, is DGGITQSPKYLFRKEGQNVTLSCEQNLNHDAMYWYRQDPGQGLRLIYYSQIVNDFQKGDIAEGYSVSREKKESFPLTVTSAQKNPTAFYLCASSIWGLGTEAFFGQGTRLTVV.

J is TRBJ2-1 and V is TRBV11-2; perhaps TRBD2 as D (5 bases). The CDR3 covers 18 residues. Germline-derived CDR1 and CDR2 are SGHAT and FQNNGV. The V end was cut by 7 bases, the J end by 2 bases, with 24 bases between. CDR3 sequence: CASIPGTGAGNPYNEQFF. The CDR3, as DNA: TGTGCCAGCATCCCAGGTACGGGTGCGGGCAACCCCTACAATGAGCAGTTCTTC.

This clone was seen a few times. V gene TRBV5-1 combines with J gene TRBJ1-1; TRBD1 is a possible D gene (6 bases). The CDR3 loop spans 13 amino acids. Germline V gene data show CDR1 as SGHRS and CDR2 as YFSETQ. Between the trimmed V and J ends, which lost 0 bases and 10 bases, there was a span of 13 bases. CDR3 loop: CASSLEQGTTAFF. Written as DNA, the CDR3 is TGCGCCAGCAGCTTGGAACAGGGAACAACAGCTTTCTTT. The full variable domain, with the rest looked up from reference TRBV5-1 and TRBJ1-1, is KAGVTQTPRYLIKTRGQQVTLSCSPISGHRSVSWYQQTPGQGLQFLFEYFSETQRNKGNFPGRFSGRQFSNSRSEMNVSTLELGDSALYLCASSLEQGTTAFFGQGTRLTVV.